This record concerns one TCR beta chain sequence. Its specificity is not known. This record comes from a study of regulatory dendritic cells for organ transplantation. General study findings and limits: Memory CD8+ T cells were the most oligoclonal; naive cells were highly diverse. Alloreactive memory CD8+ T cell pools varied considerably between individuals. Among resting subsets, memory CD8+ cells contained the most alloreactive clonotypes.

TCRdb's copy holds only in-frame clones and misses some; the assay was immunoSEQ multiplex PCR. Among 30,000 to 35,000 clones, 85% to 90% were seen once, and the ten largest hold more than 0.055%. CDR1 is SGHDN and CDR2 is FVKESK in the germline V gene. Between the trimmed V and J ends, which lost 6 bases and 8 bases, there was a span of 13 bases. There are 13 residues in the CDR3. The J gene is TRBJ1-4, the V gene TRBV14; weak D call: TRBD1 (5 bases). The sequence was obtained from a human donor in good health. The sequenced sample consisted of naive CD4+ T cells from blood. Specified subset: CD45RA+ naive T cells. In DNA form, the CDR3 reads TGTGCCAGCAGAAGAAGGGGTGGGGAAAAACTGTTTTTT. The encoded protein is CASRRRGGEKLFF.